The 21 T cell receptor beta chains reported below all come from one sample, sequenced in a study of T cell changes during pregnancy in multiple sclerosis. This table comes from immunoSEQ multiplex PCR, and its TCRdb copy is limited to in-frame clones, with some not included. The table lists 40,000 or so clones, around 90% of them singletons, with 7.5% to 10% in the top ten. This specimen was CD8+ T cells from peripheral blood mononuclear cells, taken before pregnancy. The origin of the receptors is a female donor with multiple sclerosis, enrolled in a pregnancy study.

The gene calls are TRBV5-5 and TRBJ2-7, with D possibly TRBD2 on 6 matching bases. The germline V gene encodes CDR1 SGHKS and CDR2 YYEKEE (reference sequence). V shed 4 bases and J shed 3 bases, with 11 bases lying between them. CDR3 length: 13 amino acids. The CDR3 DNA follows: TGTGCCAGCAGCCCCGGGGGAATCTACGAGCAGTACTTC. Protein product: CASSPGGIYEQYF.

The rearrangement links TRBV7-9 to TRBJ2-3; 7 nucleotides line up with TRBD2. V trimming: 11 bases; J trimming: 2 bases; junction bases outside the gene matches: 7. The CDR3 runs to 13 residues. CDR1 and CDR2 from the germline V gene are SEHNR and FQNEAQ (reference sequence). Here the CDR3 reads CAGVAGTTDTQYF. In DNA, the CDR3 is TGTGCCGGAGTAGCGGGCACCACAGATACGCAGTATTTT.

The V and J genes are TRBV7-2 and TRBJ2-1; TRBD2 aligns across 11 bases. Per the germline V gene, CDR1 is SGHTA and CDR2 is FQGNSA. The CDR3 length is 16 residues. Losses at the gene ends were 1 base for V and 2 bases for J; bases not matched to a gene: 1. In nucleotides, the CDR3 is TGTGCCAGCAGCTTAGAACTAGCGGGAGCCTACAATGAGCAGTTCTTC. This encodes CASSLELAGAYNEQFF.

This sequence joins TRBV19 and TRBJ2-3, with no clear D. The germline V gene encodes CDR1 LNHDA and CDR2 SQIVND (reference sequence). Trimming shortened V by 3 bases and J by 1 base, and 5 bases separated the two germline ends. The CDR3 runs to 13 residues. Here the CDR3 DNA reads TGTGCCAGTAGTATCCTACGCACAGATACGCAGTATTTT. Protein: CASSILRTDTQYF.

The genes are TRBV28 and TRBJ1-1, with D hard to call. Trimming removed 7 bases at V and 4 bases at J, with 13 bases between. The germline gives CDR1 MDHEN, CDR2 SYDVKM. CDR3 length equals 13 residues. The CDR3 nucleotides are TGTGCCAGCATGTACGAGGACTTCACTGAAGCTTTCTTT. It translates to CASMYEDFTEAFF.

Turning to this clone: A junction end diverges from the germline sequence, so it may reflect a read error. V gene TRBV7-2 combines with J gene TRBJ1-5; D uncertain. This CDR3 spans 15 amino acids. Germline CDR1 SGHTA, CDR2 FQGNSA. CDR3 sequence reads: CASSLGPDSDQPQHF. For the CDR3, the DNA is TGTGCCAGCAGCTTAGGTCCGGATAGCGATCAGCCCCAGCATTTT.

The chain uses TRBV28 and TRBJ1-1; perhaps TRBD1 as D (5 bases). The germline V and J ends were trimmed by 3 bases and 3 bases, with 11 bases remaining between them. Germline V gives CDR1 MDHEN, CDR2 SYDVKM. This CDR3 is 14 amino acids long. The CDR3 sequence is CASSLLGGDTEAFF. The CDR3 DNA sequence: TGTGCCAGCAGTTTGTTGGGGGGGGACACTGAAGCTTTCTTT.

This chain uses TRBV28 with TRBJ2-5; 9 bases are a match to TRBD2. After removal of 3 bases from V and 5 bases from J, the junction contained 4 bases not matched to a gene. CDR1 MDHEN and CDR2 SYDVKM come from the germline V gene. CDR3 size: 14 residues. The CDR3 protein is CASSFSGSDETQYF. CDR3 DNA: TGTGCCAGCAGTTTTAGCGGGAGTGACGAGACCCAGTACTTC.

V gene TRBV9 combines with J gene TRBJ1-2; a weak D match, TRBD1 (5 bases). The CDR3 runs to 13 residues. V lost 0 bases to trimming and J lost 6 bases, with 9 bases between them. CDR1 is SGDLS, CDR2 YYNGEE, per germline. The CDR3 region is CASSVGGVHGYTF. The CDR3 coding sequence is TGTGCCAGCAGCGTAGGGGGGGTTCATGGCTACACCTTC.

The chain uses TRBV10-3 and TRBJ2-3, with a possible D match to TRBD2 (6 bases). The CDR3 sequence is 13 residues long. Trimming stripped 8 bases from V and 2 bases from J, with 11 bases between. Germline V gene sequence: CDR1 ENHRY, CDR2 SYGVKD. CDR3 region: CAISVADTDTQYF. Here the CDR3 DNA reads TGTGCCATCTCGGTAGCGGACACAGATACGCAGTATTTT.

The chain is built from TRBV6-5 and TRBJ2-7; 10 nucleotides agree with TRBD1. CDR1 is MNHEY and CDR2 is SVGAGI in the germline V gene. With 8 bases clipped from V and 3 bases from J, the junction kept 4 bases outside the gene matches. The CDR3 length is 13 residues. The CDR3 DNA is TGTGCCAGCTTAGGACAGGGGGACTACGAGCAGTACTTC. Its translation is CASLGQGDYEQYF.

This clone was seen just once. The V call is TRBV15, the J call TRBJ2-7; 9 bases are a match to TRBD1. This CDR3 has 15 amino acids. The germline CDR1 and CDR2 sequences are LNHNV and YYDKDF (reference sequence). Trimming cost V 1 base and J 6 bases; bases outside gene matches: 7. This CDR3 is CATSRVGQGMGEQYF. DNA of the CDR3: TGTGCCACCAGCAGAGTTGGACAGGGGATGGGCGAGCAGTACTTC.

This rearrangement joins TRBV15 to TRBJ2-5, with a weak D call TRBD2 (6 bases). The CDR3 length is 15 residues. Trimming cost V 0 bases and J 5 bases, with 13 bases left between them. The germline gives CDR1 LNHNV, CDR2 YYDKDF (reference sequence). CDR3 sequence: CATSRDAPSEETQYF. The CDR3 nucleotides are TGTGCCACCAGCAGAGATGCTCCTAGCGAGGAGACCCAGTACTTC.

This chain links TRBV7-6 with TRBJ2-3; the match to TRBD2 covers 8 bases. Losses at the gene ends were 5 bases for V and 5 bases for J; bases not matched to a gene: 3. The CDR3 sequence is 13 residues long. CDR1 is SGHVS and CDR2 is FNYEAQ in the germline V gene. CDR3 residues: CASSPGLEDTQYF. The DNA of the CDR3 is TGTGCCAGCAGCCCGGGACTAGAAGATACGCAGTATTTT.

This sequence joins TRBV7-8 and TRBJ2-3; 7 nucleotides align to TRBD2. Losses at the gene ends were 1 base for V and 6 bases for J; bases not matched to a gene: 7. The CDR3 loop spans 15 amino acids. Germline CDR1 SGHVS, CDR2 FQNEAQ. CDR3 loop: CASSLGRTSTDTQYF. The CDR3 bases are TGTGCCAGCAGCTTAGGGCGGACTAGTACGGATACGCAGTATTTT.

The chain employs TRBV5-1 and TRBJ2-5; TRBD1 matches at 7 bases. The V gene end was trimmed by 0 bases and the J gene end by 5 bases; junction bases not matched to a gene: 7. This CDR3 has 15 residues. The germline V gene has CDR1 SGHRS and CDR2 YFSETQ. CDR3 sequence: CASSLGQGLRETQYF. In DNA form, the CDR3 reads TGCGCCAGCAGCTTGGGACAGGGTCTTCGGGAGACCCAGTACTTC.

This rearrangement joins TRBV27 to TRBJ2-1; 10 nucleotides match TRBD2. Looked up from germline, CDR1 is MNHEY and CDR2 is SMNVEV (reference sequence). Trimming cost V 6 bases and J 0 bases; bases outside gene matches: 8. The CDR3 has 17 amino acids. The CDR3 bases are TGTGCCAGCAGGATAATGGCTAGCGGGAGCTCCTACAATGAGCAGTTCTTC. Its translation: CASRIMASGSSYNEQFF.

This clone was detected only once. V is TRBV7-9 and J is TRBJ2-5; 8 bases agree with TRBD1. J lost 6 bases, V lost 4 bases, and 10 bases had no gene match. The CDR3 extends over 15 amino acids. CDR1 and CDR2 (germline): SEHNR, FQNEAQ (reference sequence). This CDR3 reads CASSSPDRERKTQYF. CDR3 in DNA: TGTGCCAGCAGCTCACCGGACAGGGAGAGGAAGACCCAGTACTTC.

The J gene is TRBJ1-1, the V gene TRBV5-5; D is ambiguous. V gave up 2 bases and J gave up 0 bases, with 11 bases separating them. From germline, CDR1 is SGHKS and CDR2 YYEKEE (reference sequence). CDR3 length equals 15 residues. Here the CDR3 reads CASSLSLEMNTEAFF. In DNA form, the CDR3 reads TGTGCCAGCAGCTTAAGTCTGGAGATGAACACTGAAGCTTTCTTT.

V usage is TRBV27 and J usage is TRBJ1-1, with no clear D. The CDR3 length is 13 residues. Germline V CDR1 and CDR2: MNHEY, SMNVEV (reference sequence). Trimming removed 6 bases at V and 7 bases at J, with 15 bases between. CDR3: CASSRRTDLEAFF. The CDR3 DNA is TGTGCCAGCAGCCGGCGCACAGACCTTGAAGCTTTCTTT.

This sequence joins TRBV27 and TRBJ1-2; D is unresolved. CDR3 size: 13 residues. Germline CDR1 and CDR2: MNHEY and SMNVEV (reference sequence). Trimming cost V 3 bases and J 1 base, with 6 bases left between them. As DNA, the CDR3 is TGTGCCAGCAGTTTGGGCCTTAACTATGGCTACACCTTC. Its protein is CASSLGLNYGYTF.